What follows are 22 T cell receptor beta chains derived from one specimen sequenced in a study of control samples from healthy donors and cancer patients (dated by TCRdb to the early 2020s). To prepare the library, the immunoSEQ multiplex PCR assay was applied. The source is immuneACCESS, and TCRdb retained only in-frame sequences with V and J called. Part of the clones is not carried over; for the studies checked, unresolved V genes explain less than half of this, and the remainder is unexplained. The sample contains over 150,000 clones, 75% to 95% of them found a single time. The ten largest clones capture about 2% of the sample. Input material: blood. The receptors here all came from a woman between 40 and 50 years old in good health.

V gene TRBV6-5 combines with J gene TRBJ1-2, with D hard to call. CDR1 MNHEY and CDR2 SVGAGI come from the germline V gene. Trimming took 5 bases from V and 7 from J, leaving 11 bases between them. The CDR3 length is 12 residues. The DNA of the CDR3 is TGTGCCAGCAGTAACTATGGAGCTGGCTACACCTTC. This sequence encodes CASSNYGAGYTF.

This rearrangement joins TRBV5-1 to TRBJ2-4; possible D gene TRBD2, 5 bases. The V gene's germline CDR1 is SGHRS and CDR2 YFSETQ. The CDR3 contains 14 residues. Trimming removed 6 bases at V and 3 bases at J, with 13 bases between. The CDR3 DNA reads as TGCGCCAGCAAGTTTGATGGAGGCAAAAACATTCAGTACTTC. This translates into CASKFDGGKNIQYF.

This clone was seen only once. The CDR3 DNA is TGTGCCAGCTCAGGGGGGCGGATCAATCAGCCCCAGCATTTT. Amino acid sequence: CASSGGRINQPQHF. This chain uses TRBV18 with TRBJ1-5; a weak D match, TRBD1 (6 bases). The V end was cut by 5 bases, the J end by 3 bases, with 11 bases between. The CDR3 contains 14 residues. Per the germline V gene, CDR1 is KGHSH and CDR2 is LQKENI.

This clone was picked up one time. V and J are TRBV12-3 or TRBV12-4 and TRBJ2-1; D is undetermined. V lost 6 bases and J 3 bases, leaving 3 bases between the germline ends. The CDR3 runs to 11 residues. Written as DNA, the CDR3 is TGTGCCAGCAGCCTCTACAATGAGCAGTTCTTC. Protein sequence: CASSLYNEQFF.

The chain is built from TRBV5-1 and TRBJ1-2; D unclear. The CDR3 has 13 residues. V gave up 0 bases and J gave up 8 bases, with 11 bases separating them. Germline assignment: CDR1 SGHRS and CDR2 YFSETQ. CDR3 amino acids: CASSLDLDGGYTF. The CDR3 nucleotides read TGCGCCAGCAGCTTGGATCTGGATGGCGGCTACACCTTC.

The chain recombines TRBV5-1 with TRBJ2-1; 7 bases map to TRBD2. Germline trimming cut 1 base from V and 4 bases from J; bases unmatched to any gene: 5. The CDR3 consists of 15 residues. In germline, CDR1 is SGHRS, CDR2 YFSETQ. CDR3 sequence reads: CASSLLGGNYNEQFF. CDR3 coding DNA: TGCGCCAGCAGCTTGCTGGGGGGGAATTACAATGAGCAGTTCTTC.

The rearrangement links TRBV6-5 to TRBJ1-5; TRBD1 matches 7 bases. Looked up from germline, CDR1 is MNHEY and CDR2 is SVGAGI. Losses at the gene ends were 6 bases for V and 0 bases for J; bases not matched to a gene: 5. The CDR3 is made up of 15 amino acids. The CDR3 DNA reads TGTGCCAGCAGACCGACAGGGATTAGCAATCAGCCCCAGCATTTT. Its protein product is CASRPTGISNQPQHF.

The V call is TRBV9, the J call TRBJ2-7; possible D gene TRBD2, 5 bases. The CDR3 contains 13 residues. The germline gives CDR1 SGDLS, CDR2 YYNGEE. The ends were cut back, 1 base at V and 5 bases at J, with 10 bases in the middle. Written as DNA, the CDR3 is TGTGCCAGCAGCGTAAGTGGGAGCGACGAGCAGTACTTC. Its translation is CASSVSGSDEQYF.

The chain has TRBV3-1 (or the pseudogene TRBV3-2) and TRBJ2-1; TRBD2 matches 10 bases. Germline V gives CDR1 LGHDT, CDR2 YNNKEL (reference sequence). The CDR3 is 16 amino acids. V was pared by 4 bases and J by 6 bases, with 9 bases of the junction left unmatched. CDR3 sequence reads: CASSLGMASGGNEQFF. The DNA of the CDR3 is TGTGCCAGCAGCCTCGGGATGGCTAGCGGGGGCAATGAGCAGTTCTTC.

This chain joins TRBV7-9 and TRBJ2-1; 7 bases align to TRBD2. CDR1 and CDR2 (germline): SEHNR, FQNEAQ (reference sequence). J was trimmed by 6 bases and V by 3 bases; bases with no gene match: 5. The CDR3 runs to 14 residues. The CDR3 region is CASSLSGAANEQFF. CDR3 nucleotide sequence: TGTGCCAGCAGCTTGAGCGGGGCAGCCAATGAGCAGTTCTTC.

The genes are TRBV18 and TRBJ1-5; D is perhaps TRBD1 (5 bases). Germline CDR1 and CDR2: KGHSH and LQKENI. Deletions cut 2 bases from V and 0 bases from J, with 17 bases between. This CDR3 region has 18 residues. The DNA of the CDR3 is TGTGCCAGCTCACCATCATCTACAGGTCCCCTTAGCAATCAGCCCCAGCATTTT. As protein: CASSPSSTGPLSNQPQHF.

This chain uses TRBV10-3 with TRBJ1-1; possible D gene TRBD1, 5 bases. The V and J ends lost 3 bases and 4 bases respectively, with 12 bases between them. The CDR3 is 14 amino acids. CDR1 is ENHRY, CDR2 SYGVKD, per germline. The CDR3: CAISDLGGGTEAFF. DNA of the CDR3: TGTGCCATCAGTGATTTAGGTGGGGGCACTGAAGCTTTCTTT.

The rearrangement joins TRBV9 to TRBJ2-7; 9 nucleotides agree with TRBD1. Germline assignment: CDR1 SGDLS and CDR2 YYNGEE. The CDR3 contains 15 residues. Trimming took 4 bases from V and 2 from J; bases not matched to a gene: 7. CDR3 sequence reads: CASSHGTGPTYEQYF. The CDR3 coding sequence is TGTGCCAGCAGCCACGGGACAGGGCCCACCTACGAGCAGTACTTC.

The rearrangement joins TRBV5-4 to TRBJ2-5; the D is unclear. Germline V lookup: CDR1 SGHNT, CDR2 YYREEE (reference sequence). Trimming removed 9 bases from V and 6 bases from J, with 18 bases in between. The CDR3 has 13 amino acids. The CDR3 sequence: CATLSPEEQTQYF. The DNA for the CDR3 is TGTGCCACCCTCTCCCCTGAGGAGCAGACCCAGTACTTC.

The chain employs TRBV5-4 and TRBJ2-7; 9 bases agree with TRBD1. The CDR3 loop spans 14 amino acids. CDR1 is SGHNT, CDR2 YYREEE, per germline (reference sequence). Trimming cost V 5 bases and J 4 bases; bases outside gene matches: 7. CDR3 residues: CASSYPGQGYEQYF. The CDR3 DNA follows: TGTGCCAGCAGTTATCCGGGACAGGGATACGAGCAGTACTTC.

The chain combines TRBV10-3 with TRBJ2-1, with 10 nucleotides matching TRBD2. This CDR3 contains 16 residues. V lost 0 bases, J lost 7 bases, and 6 bases stayed unmatched. Germline values: CDR1 ENHRY, CDR2 SYGVKD. CDR3 region: CAISESWTSGKNEQFF. The CDR3 DNA reads as TGTGCCATCAGTGAGTCGTGGACTAGCGGTAAAAATGAGCAGTTCTTC.

This clone was observed a single time. V usage is TRBV3-1 (or the pseudogene TRBV3-2) and J usage is TRBJ1-4; a weak D match, TRBD1 (5 bases). Trimming stripped 0 bases from V and 7 bases from J, with 24 bases between. The CDR3 length is 19 residues. The germline V gene encodes CDR1 LGHDT and CDR2 YNNKEL (reference sequence). The CDR3 spells CASSQEVPLSGGGREKLFF. CDR3 in DNA: TGTGCCAGCAGCCAAGAAGTTCCTCTTTCCGGGGGTGGACGTGAAAAACTGTTTTTT.

CDR3 bases: TGTGCCAGCAGTGAAATATCTGGGGTTGAGGGCTACACCTTC. It encodes CASSEISGVEGYTF. This rearrangement joins TRBV6-1 to TRBJ1-2, with unresolved D. CDR3 length: 14 amino acids. The germline V gene encodes CDR1 MNHNS and CDR2 SASEGT. The V and J ends lost 2 bases and 8 bases respectively, with 15 bases between them.

This clone has more than one count but fewer than ten. The chain links TRBV18 to TRBJ2-7; possible D gene TRBD2, 5 bases. The length of the CDR3 is 15 residues. Germline values: CDR1 KGHSH, CDR2 LQKENI. The V end was cut by 0 bases, the J end by 6 bases, with 15 bases between. This CDR3 is CASSPPATRAGEQYF. The DNA of the CDR3 is TGTGCCAGCTCACCACCCGCCACCCGCGCGGGCGAGCAGTACTTC.

The chain employs TRBV5-4 and TRBJ1-6, with D perhaps matching TRBD1 (5 bases). The CDR3 runs 18 residues. Germline CDR1 and CDR2: SGHNT and YYREEE (reference sequence). V was clipped by 0 bases and J by 0 bases, with 13 bases between them. CDR3 region: CASSLGTARGSYNSPLHF. As DNA, the CDR3 is TGTGCCAGCAGCTTGGGGACGGCAAGGGGCTCCTATAATTCACCCCTCCACTTT.

The CDR3 bases are TGTGCCACCGAGGGACAGGCTTATGGCTACACCTTC. This translates into CATEGQAYGYTF. This sequence joins TRBV19 and TRBJ1-2; 8 bases map to TRBD1. The germline gives CDR1 LNHDA, CDR2 SQIVND (reference sequence). V dropped 10 bases and J dropped 5; count of bases not matched to a gene: 6. This CDR3 spans 12 amino acids.

The V gene is TRBV3-1 (or the pseudogene TRBV3-2), the J gene TRBJ2-1; 10 bases line up with TRBD2. Per the germline V gene, CDR1 is LGHDT and CDR2 is YNNKEL (reference sequence). With 3 bases clipped from V and 4 bases from J, the junction kept 6 bases outside the gene matches. There are 16 residues in the CDR3. The CDR3 reads CASSHGLAGVYNEQFF. Written as DNA, the CDR3 is TGTGCCAGCAGCCATGGGCTAGCGGGGGTATACAATGAGCAGTTCTTC.